This TCR beta chain was captured by sequencing in a study of blood T cell repertoires in COVID-19. For the study at large: Samples of COVID-19 (acute and convalescent) were obtained from the United States, Italy and Spain.

Those enrolled, adults aged roughly 18 to 90 years, came from 20 to 25 US areas. In the original workflow: Reference gene primer amplification gave estimated nucleated cell counts. Using immunoSEQ multiplex PCR, the repertoire was profiled, and TCRdb retains in-frame clones only, with some absent. V, J and clone size were drawn from that table, and D and trimming were deduced from the DNA. The sample shows hundreds of thousands of clones, around 90% of them seen only once. The CDR3 totals 15 residues. CDR1 is LGHDT, CDR2 YNNKEL, per germline (reference sequence). Germline trimming cut 4 bases from V and 1 base from J; bases unmatched to any gene: 1.

The TCR comes from a woman aged 25 to 39 with acute COVID-19. Sequencing was performed on PBMCs or T cells enriched from blood (not recorded which). The V gene is TRBV3-1 (or the pseudogene TRBV3-2), the J gene TRBJ2-3; 11 bases align to TRBD2. The CDR3 sequence is CASSPTSGGTDTQYF. The CDR3 DNA reads TGTGCCAGCAGCCCGACTAGCGGGGGCACAGATACGCAGTATTTT.